These 24 T cell receptor beta chains came from one sample sequenced in a study of shared T cell receptors in the human thymus. The assay was immunoSEQ multiplex PCR, and TCRdb's table has in-frame clones only and misses some. The sample yields some 760,000 clones, 80% to 90% seen once. These sequences were also reported in another study, on human thymus T cells.

Sequenced input: thymocytes. The source is a girl under three years old with a congenital heart defect.

The chain is built from TRBV6-6 and TRBJ1-5, with TRBD1 matching over 8 bases. Germline loops: CDR1 MNHNY, CDR2 SVGAGI (reference sequence). The V segment lost 7 bases and the J segment 1 base; nucleotides outside the gene matches: 6. This CDR3 contains 15 residues. In DNA, the CDR3 is TGTGCCAGCACCGAGGACAGGGAGAGCAATCAGCCCCAGCATTTT. Translating it yields CASTEDRESNQPQHF.

J is TRBJ2-5 and V is TRBV5-6, with D unclear. Germline lookup yields CDR1 SGHDT and CDR2 YYEEEE. Trimming took 2 bases from V and 4 from J, leaving 9 bases between them. CDR3 size: 13 residues. The CDR3 reads CASSFILLETQYF. CDR3 DNA sequence: TGTGCCAGCAGCTTTATTCTTCTAGAGACCCAGTACTTC.

In its sample, this clone was seen a few times. The chain employs TRBV5-5 and TRBJ1-1; D ambiguous. Trimming took 6 bases from V and 7 from J, leaving 10 bases between them. The CDR3 length is 11 residues. Germline CDR1 reads SGHKS; CDR2 reads YYEKEE (reference sequence). In nucleotides, the CDR3 is TGTGCCAGCACCACCGACTATGAAGCTTTCTTT. Translated, it gives CASTTDYEAFF.

V gene TRBV19 combines with J gene TRBJ1-5; 7 nucleotides align to TRBD1. Unmatched junction bases numbered 9, after V lost 4 bases and J lost 3 bases. CDR3 size: 16 residues. CDR1 and CDR2 (germline): LNHDA, SQIVND (reference sequence). The CDR3 DNA follows: TGTGCCAGTAGTACCCAACAGGGACAGCCCAATCAGCCCCAGCATTTT. Its translation is CASSTQQGQPNQPQHF.

The rearrangement links TRBV5-1 to TRBJ2-7, with D perhaps TRBD1 (6 bases). Deletions cut 4 bases from V and 0 bases from J, with 14 bases between. CDR1 is SGHRS and CDR2 is YFSETQ in the germline V gene. The CDR3 sequence is 15 residues long. This CDR3 reads CASSPSGTFSYEQYF. The CDR3, as DNA: TGCGCCAGCAGCCCTTCAGGGACATTCTCCTACGAGCAGTACTTC. The full variable domain, with the rest looked up from reference TRBV5-1 and TRBJ2-7, is KAGVTQTPRYLIKTRGQQVTLSCSPISGHRSVSWYQQTPGQGLQFLFEYFSETQRNKGNFPGRFSGRQFSNSRSEMNVSTLELGDSALYLCASSPSGTFSYEQYFGPGTRLTVT.

The CDR3 DNA reads TGCGCCAGCAGCCAAGCGGTGTCTAGCGGGGGAGTGAACACCGGGGAGCTGTTTTTT. Protein: CASSQAVSSGGVNTGELFF. This rearrangement joins TRBV4-3 to TRBJ2-2; 10 bases map to TRBD2. Germline CDR1 reads LGHNA; CDR2 reads YSLEER. The CDR3 contains 19 residues. With 1 base clipped from V and 1 base from J, the junction kept 9 bases outside the gene matches.

V usage is TRBV30 and J usage is TRBJ1-1; D possibly corresponds to TRBD1 (6 bases). V was pared by 5 bases and J by 3 bases, with 22 bases between. This CDR3 is built from 16 residues. Germline assignment: CDR1 GTSNPN and CDR2 SVGIG (reference sequence). This chain's CDR3 is CAWARMDSGRDTEAFF. DNA for the CDR3: TGTGCCTGGGCCCGAATGGACAGCGGGAGGGACACTGAAGCTTTCTTT.

CDR3 residues: CASSSPGQGAAFF. CDR3 DNA: TGTGCCAGCAGTTCCCCGGGACAGGGGGCAGCTTTCTTT. The V gene is TRBV6-5, the J gene TRBJ1-1; TRBD1 matches 12 bases. The germline gives CDR1 MNHEY, CDR2 SVGAGI. The CDR3 has 13 residues. The trim removed 4 bases at V and 10 bases at J, leaving 4 bases unmatched.

About this clone itself: At one boundary the junction diverges from the germline segment, which might be a read error. In the same sample, other DNA sequences code for this CDR3. The rearrangement joins TRBV6-1 to TRBJ1-6, with a weak D call TRBD1 (5 bases). The CDR3 contains 17 residues. The germline gives CDR1 MNHNS, CDR2 SASEGT. The DNA of the CDR3 is TGTGCCAGCAGTGTGGGGGGTTGGGGAGTAAATAATTCCCCCCTCCACTTT. Encoded protein: CASSVGGWGVNNSPLHF.

The rearrangement joins TRBV30 to TRBJ1-2; TRBD1 is a possible D gene (5 bases). V was shortened by 3 bases and J by 8 bases, with 10 bases between the two germline ends. Germline CDR1 and CDR2: GTSNPN and SVGIG (reference sequence). The CDR3 loop spans 11 amino acids. CDR3 loop: CAWRGLLGYTF. For the CDR3, the DNA is TGTGCCTGGAGGGGGCTACTGGGCTACACCTTC.

Regarding this clone: Different DNA sequences within this sample yield the same CDR3. The gene calls are TRBV14 and TRBJ2-1; the D gene is possibly TRBD2 (6 bases). Germline CDR1 is SGHDN and CDR2 is FVKESK. Between the trimmed V and J ends, which lost 4 bases and 1 base, there was a span of 8 bases. CDR3 size: 14 residues. CDR3 protein: CASSPRGSYNEQFF. CDR3 in DNA: TGTGCCAGCAGCCCGCGGGGATCCTACAATGAGCAGTTCTTC.

The sample holds a few counts of this clone. This sequence joins TRBV15 and TRBJ1-2; 7 nucleotides agree with TRBD1. CDR1 is LNHNV, CDR2 YYDKDF, per germline (reference sequence). The CDR3 spans 14 residues. V trimming: 8 bases; J trimming: 4 bases; junction bases outside the gene matches: 10. CDR3 region: CATGKAGTVYGYTF. CDR3 bases: TGTGCCACCGGGAAGGCAGGGACAGTCTATGGCTACACCTTC.

The J gene is TRBJ1-2, the V gene TRBV19; TRBD1 is a possible D gene (6 bases). Trimming removed 2 bases from V and 8 bases from J, with 15 bases in between. The germline V gene has CDR1 LNHDA and CDR2 SQIVND (reference sequence). This CDR3 region has 14 residues. CDR3 DNA: TGTGCCAGTAGTATAAGGGCAGGGGCAGGAGGCTACACCTTC. This gives the protein CASSIRAGAGGYTF.

V is TRBV7-2 and J is TRBJ1-1, with TRBD1 as a possible D gene (5 bases). The germline V and J ends were trimmed by 5 bases and 4 bases, with 20 bases remaining between them. Germline V gene lookup returns CDR1 SGHTA and CDR2 FQGNSA. CDR3 length: 16 residues. The CDR3 loop is CASSRSTVPTATEAFF. DNA for the CDR3: TGTGCCAGCAGCCGCTCGACAGTCCCCACTGCCACTGAAGCTTTCTTT.

The chain combines TRBV28 with TRBJ2-3, with no clear D. V was shortened by 6 bases and J by 3 bases, with 10 bases between the two germline ends. CDR3 length: 13 amino acids. The germline V gene has CDR1 MDHEN and CDR2 SYDVKM. The CDR3 reads CASSAGPTDTQYF. CDR3 nucleotide sequence: TGTGCCAGCAGCGCTGGGCCTACAGATACGCAGTATTTT.

In its sample, this clone was seen a few times. The CDR3 loop is CASSYVGQASYEQYF. DNA of the CDR3: TGTGCCAGCAGTTACGTGGGACAGGCTTCCTACGAGCAGTACTTC. This sequence joins TRBV6-5 and TRBJ2-7, with 8 bases lining up with TRBD1. V lost 2 bases to trimming and J lost 1 base; unmatched junction nucleotides: 4. Germline V gene data show CDR1 as MNHEY and CDR2 as SVGAGI. The CDR3 sequence is 15 residues long.

The chain joins TRBV4-1 to TRBJ2-5; no reliable D call. The V end was cut by 4 bases, the J end by 0 bases, with 18 bases between. The CDR3 is made up of 17 amino acids. CDR1 is MGHRA, CDR2 YSYEKL, per germline. Written as DNA, the CDR3 is TGCGCCAGCAGCCCCTCTCGAGGTATACGGAACCAAGAGACCCAGTACTTC. This encodes CASSPSRGIRNQETQYF.

The V and J genes are TRBV5-1 and TRBJ1-2; D not certain. V was shortened by 7 bases and J by 5 bases, with 12 bases between the two germline ends. This CDR3 is 12 amino acids long. From germline, CDR1 is SGHRS and CDR2 YFSETQ. The CDR3 DNA reads TGCGCCAGCTTTGCCCCCCGGTATGGCTACACCTTC. Its protein is CASFAPRYGYTF. The full variable domain, in which reference TRBV5-1 and TRBJ1-2 provide the parts outside the CDR3, is KAGVTQTPRYLIKTRGQQVTLSCSPISGHRSVSWYQQTPGQGLQFLFEYFSETQRNKGNFPGRFSGRQFSNSRSEMNVSTLELGDSALYLCASFAPRYGYTFGSGTRLTVV.

The chain links TRBV6-1 to TRBJ1-5; TRBD1 might be the D (5 bases). This CDR3 has 18 amino acids. Trimming cost V 2 bases and J 6 bases, with 23 bases left between them. Per germline, CDR1 MNHNS and CDR2 SASEGT. CDR3 sequence: CASSEIVAGNGICQPQHF. Written as DNA, the CDR3 is TGTGCCAGCAGTGAAATAGTCGCAGGGAATGGTATTTGTCAGCCCCAGCATTTT.

The chain has TRBV21-1 and TRBJ1-6; the DNA was not used to check the table's D call, TRBD1. TRBV21-1 is a recognized pseudogene. This CDR3 comprises 15 residues. The CDR3 DNA sequence: TGTGCCAGCAGCAAAGGTCAACAGGGGAATTCACCCCTCCACTTT. It codes for CASSKGQQGNSPLHF.

The rearrangement joins TRBV28 to TRBJ1-2; 7 bases are shared with TRBD1. CDR1 is MDHEN and CDR2 is SYDVKM in the germline V gene. The CDR3 runs to 14 residues. Unmatched junction bases numbered 9, after V lost 3 bases and J lost 8 bases. CDR3 in amino acids: CASSFLKGAQGYTF. CDR3 sequence (DNA): TGTGCCAGCAGTTTTCTTAAGGGGGCGCAGGGCTACACCTTC.

Notes on this clone: At one end, the junction sequence differs from germline, possibly due to a read error. This chain uses TRBV27 with TRBJ2-7; D not resolved. Per the germline V gene, CDR1 is MNHEY and CDR2 is SMNVEV (reference sequence). The CDR3 spans 13 residues. CDR3 DNA sequence: TGTGCCAGCAGTCTATCGTCCTACTACGAGCAGTACTTC. Its translation: CASSLSSYYEQYF.

Of note for this clone: Within the sample, other DNA sequences also encode this same CDR3. This chain joins TRBV7-6 and TRBJ2-7, with 9 bases fitting TRBD1. CDR3 length: 14 residues. In germline, CDR1 is SGHVS, CDR2 FNYEAQ. Trimming at V came to 5 bases and at J to 2 bases, leaving 4 bases not matched to a gene. In DNA form, the CDR3 reads TGTGCCAGCAGCGCGGGACAGGGCGCCTACGAGCAGTACTTC. This translates into CASSAGQGAYEQYF.

The V call is TRBV27, the J call TRBJ1-6; D is unclear. Germline V CDR1 and CDR2: MNHEY, SMNVEV (reference sequence). The CDR3 is 13 residues long. The V gene lost 2 bases and the J gene lost 8 bases, with 7 bases spanning the gap. In DNA, the CDR3 is TGTGCCAGCAGTTTAAAACGGTATTCACCCCTCCACTTT. Translation gives CASSLKRYSPLHF.